This passage covers 2 T cell receptor beta chains from one sample sequenced in a study of early T cells in non-severe SARS-CoV-2 infection. TCRdb reanalysed the 5' RACE reads using MiXCR and keeps one entry per CDR3 protein. Of about 64,000 distinct CDR3 sequences listed, around 4.9% are singletons. Sample: whole blood. These receptors were taken from an adult who was a healthcare worker with PCR-confirmed SARS-CoV-2 infection or an uninfected control (not recorded which).

This clonotype was detected ten times or more. V is TRBV7-9 and J is TRBJ2-3, with D uncertain. Trimming shortened V by 1 base and J by 0 bases, and 17 bases separated the two germline ends. The CDR3 is 18 residues long. CDR1 and CDR2 from the germline V gene are SEHNR and FQNEAQ (reference sequence). The CDR3 nucleotides read TGTGCCAGCAGCTTAGGAGGCGTCGCGACCTCTAGCACAGATACGCAGTATTTT. Residues: CASSLGGVATSSTDTQYF. Variable domain in full (rest from reference TRBV7-9 and TRBJ2-3): DTGVSQNPRHKITKRGQNVTFRCDPISEHNRLYWYRQTLGQGPEFLTYFQNEAQLEKSRLLSDRFSAERPKGSFSTLEIQRTEQGDSAMYLCASSLGGVATSSTDTQYFGPGTRLTVL.

This clonotype was observed many times. The V gene is TRBV2, the J gene TRBJ1-5; 7 nucleotides line up with TRBD1. Trimming cost V 6 bases and J 6 bases; bases outside gene matches: 5. CDR3 size: 13 residues. Looked up from germline, CDR1 is SNHLY and CDR2 is FYNNEI. The CDR3 is CASSGDSLQPQHF. CDR3 nucleotide sequence: TGTGCCAGCAGCGGGGACAGCCTTCAGCCCCAGCATTTT.